The source of this T cell receptor beta chain is a study of post-analysis software for immune sequencing data. Study summary: Included courses were relapsing-remitting and secondary progressive multiple sclerosis; progressive-relapsing multiple sclerosis was also included. Broader study findings: When the samples were clustered directly with F measure, those that had been prepared in the same batch showed strong co-clustering. Controls had significantly higher normalized Chao1 diversity than multiple sclerosis patients. A handful of TRBV segments appeared more often in patients than in controls, and TRBV5-6, TRBV5-1 and TRBV20-1 were among these.

Trimming at V came to 2 bases and at J to 3 bases, leaving 3 bases not matched to a gene. The CDR3 is made up of 14 amino acids. The germline CDR1 and CDR2 sequences are DFQATT and SNEGSKA (reference sequence). Included in the TCR beta cDNA libraries were unique molecular identifiers. Yield was around 500,000 cDNA molecules from roughly 0.93 to 9.6 million T cells. TCRdb used MiXCR to reprocess the PCR reads, holding one entry per CDR3 protein. Found here are roughly 730,000 distinct CDR3 sequences, roughly 30% of them singletons; the top ten hold more than 0.45%. At least ten counts were recorded for this clonotype. Antigen specificity is unknown.

The sample consisted of blood. V usage is TRBV20-1 and J usage is TRBJ2-1; 8 nucleotides match TRBD2. This sequence originates from a girl between 5 and 17 years old with multiple sclerosis. CDR3 nucleotide sequence: TGCAGTGCTAGACTCAGCGGGAGCTACAATGAGCAGTTCTTC. Translation gives CSARLSGSYNEQFF.